This TCR beta chain came from a study of blood T cell repertoires in COVID-19. Study context: Italy, Spain and the United States were the sources of the convalescent and acute COVID-19 samples. T cells, B-cell-depleted T cells, or PBMCs supplied cDNA or gDNA.

TCRdb's copy holds only in-frame clones and misses some; the assay was immunoSEQ multiplex PCR. The sample shows some 310,000 clones, almost 90% of them seen only once. The CDR3 length is 15 residues. Germline CDR1 reads SGHRS; CDR2 reads YFSETQ. V lost 0 bases to trimming and J lost 4 bases; unmatched junction nucleotides: 4. The Seattle site enrolled patients during active infection and followed them longitudinally. The receptor's source is a woman between 25 and 40 years old with COVID-19, enrolled during active disease. V gene TRBV5-1 combines with J gene TRBJ2-7; 10 bases fit TRBD1. Source material: peripheral blood. The CDR3: CASSLGQGAIYEQYF. The CDR3 nucleotides are TGCGCCAGCAGCTTGGGACAGGGGGCAATTTACGAGCAGTACTTC.